Below are 8 T cell receptor beta chains sequenced from a single sample in a study of identical twins. Each CDR3 protein gets one entry after TCRdb re-called the 5' RACE reads with MiXCR. The data contain approximately 410,000 distinct CDR3 sequences, approximately 17% of them singletons. The sequenced sample was naive T cells sorted from blood. Receptors originate from a man over 45 in good health.

This clonotype was recorded at least ten times. The chain employs TRBV6-5 and TRBJ1-1; the D gene is possibly TRBD1 (5 bases). Trimming removed 2 bases at V and 4 bases at J, with 11 bases between. The CDR3 extends over 14 amino acids. Germline-derived CDR1 and CDR2 are MNHEY and SVGAGI. CDR3 bases: TGTGCCAGCAGTTACCAGGGCCCGGCCACTGAAGCTTTCTTT. It specifies CASSYQGPATEAFF.

This clonotype was found many times. The V and J genes are TRBV5-1 and TRBJ1-1, with D uncertain. Trimming took 1 base from V and 4 from J, leaving 14 bases between them. The CDR3 totals 15 residues. Looked up from germline, CDR1 is SGHRS and CDR2 is YFSETQ. CDR3 region: CASSLYPSVTTEAFF. In DNA form, the CDR3 reads TGCGCCAGCAGCTTGTATCCCAGCGTGACCACTGAAGCTTTCTTT.

This clonotype has only a few counts. The V gene is TRBV20-1, the J gene TRBJ2-5; no firm D call. The ends were cut back, 3 bases at V and 5 bases at J, with 13 bases in the middle. Germline CDR1 DFQATT, CDR2 SNEGSKA (reference sequence). CDR3 length equals 13 residues. The CDR3 is CSARAPLWETQYF. CDR3 DNA sequence: TGCAGTGCTAGGGCCCCTTTGTGGGAGACCCAGTACTTC.

The chain couples TRBV10-3 to TRBJ1-4, with 9 bases aligning to TRBD1. With V trimmed by 6 bases and J by 5 bases, 4 bases remained unmatched. The germline CDR1 and CDR2 sequences are ENHRY and SYGVKD. There are 14 residues in the CDR3. The CDR3 region is CAIRGQGGNEKLFF. CDR3 DNA: TGTGCCATCAGGGGACAGGGAGGGAATGAAAAACTGTTTTTT.

This clonotype was counted between two and nine times. An end of the junction does not agree with germline; a read error may underlie this. The rearrangement joins TRBV7-2 to TRBJ1-3; 7 bases map to TRBD1. The CDR3 covers 15 residues. Germline V gene sequence: CDR1 SGHTA, CDR2 FQGNSA. In DNA, the CDR3 is TGTGCCAGCAGCTTAAAGGGGGCCCTCGGAAGCACCATATATTTT. Its protein product is CASSLKGALGSTIYF.

The rearrangement joins TRBV6-6 to TRBJ2-3; 7 bases line up with TRBD2. The CDR3 runs to 13 residues. Germline-derived CDR1 and CDR2 are MNHNY and SVGAGI (reference sequence). The V segment lost 8 bases and the J segment 4 bases; nucleotides outside the gene matches: 6. CDR3 region: CASGSGGPDTQYF. The DNA of the CDR3 is TGTGCCAGCGGTTCGGGGGGACCAGATACGCAGTATTTT.

This clonotype was seen ten or more times. The rearrangement uses TRBV12-3 or TRBV12-4 and TRBJ2-1; D is possibly TRBD2 (6 bases). CDR3 length: 15 residues. V was clipped by 3 bases and J by 2 bases, with 11 bases between them. The DNA for the CDR3 is TGTGCCAGCAGTTTGGGCGGGACGGCCTACAATGAGCAGTTCTTC. Its protein product is CASSLGGTAYNEQFF.

The chain is built from TRBV12-3 or TRBV12-4 and TRBJ2-2, with a possible D match to TRBD2 (6 bases). Trimming shortened V by 5 bases and J by 8 bases, and 9 bases separated the two germline ends. The CDR3 runs to 12 residues. DNA of the CDR3: TGTGCCAGCAGTCCCCGGGGGGGGGAGCTGTTTTTT. Protein: CASSPRGGELFF.